The present T cell receptor beta chain was sequenced within a study of T cells in Graves' hyperthyroidism and ophthalmopathy. Study conclusions and caveats: In validation, the model predicted ophthalmopathy. These predictions came a median about 6.2 months before onset. Most clonotypes expanded in the thyroid (above 0.001) were also present in blood.

This clonotype was counted many times. Antigen: not known. The trim removed 4 bases at V and 3 bases at J, leaving 7 bases unmatched. The CDR3 is 14 residues long. CDR1 and CDR2 from the germline V gene are SGHRS and YFSETQ. Researchers took RNA transcripts and amplified the TCR beta CDR3 regions from them. HTBI primers were employed in a first-round RT-PCR of the TCR CDR3. TCRdb redid the calling of the multiplex PCR reads with MiXCR, one entry per CDR3 protein. The sample comprises 450,000 to 700,000 distinct CDR3 sequences, around 45% of which are singletons, and around 20% rests with the top ten. The study excluded patients with uncontrolled infection, other autoimmune disease, pregnancy or lactation. Thyroid ultrasound, orbital computed tomography, clinical symptoms, and serum thyroxine and TRAb underpinned diagnoses.

Sequencing was performed on peripheral blood or thyroid tissue (not recorded which). This receptor was taken from an adult woman with Graves' disease, either hyperthyroidism or ophthalmopathy (not recorded which). The V call is TRBV5-1, the J call TRBJ2-7; 7 bases fit TRBD2. The CDR3 nucleotides read TGCGCCAGCAGCCCCAGTAGGACTAGCTACGAGCAGTACTTC. Translation: CASSPSRTSYEQYF.